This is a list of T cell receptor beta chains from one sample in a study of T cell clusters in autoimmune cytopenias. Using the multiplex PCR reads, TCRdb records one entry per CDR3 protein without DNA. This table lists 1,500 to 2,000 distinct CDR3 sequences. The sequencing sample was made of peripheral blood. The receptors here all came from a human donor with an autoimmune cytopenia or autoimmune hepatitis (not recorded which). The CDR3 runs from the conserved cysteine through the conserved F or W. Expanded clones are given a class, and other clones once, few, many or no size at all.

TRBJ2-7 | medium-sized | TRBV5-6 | CASSSSYEQYF
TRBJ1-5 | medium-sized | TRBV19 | CASRVQLSNQPQHF
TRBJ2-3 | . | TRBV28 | CASRSNGKVRDTQYF
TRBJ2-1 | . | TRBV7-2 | CASSLDRRIYNEQFF
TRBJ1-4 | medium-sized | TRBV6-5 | CASSYGQGWGEKLFF
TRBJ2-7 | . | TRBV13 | CASKGGHYEQYF
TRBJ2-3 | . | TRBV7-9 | CASASEGGTDTQYF
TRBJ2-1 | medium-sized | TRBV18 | CASSPPPGQGRHEQFF
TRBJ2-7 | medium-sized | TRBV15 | CATSRRAGAYEQYF
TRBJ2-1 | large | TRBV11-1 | CASSLAGVGGEQFF
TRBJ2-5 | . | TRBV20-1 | CSARDRNSVETQYF
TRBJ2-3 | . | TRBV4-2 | CASSQVPGRTDTQYF
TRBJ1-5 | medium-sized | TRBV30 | CAWSAGRVGNQPQHF
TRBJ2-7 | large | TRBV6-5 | CASSPLAGVTYEQYF
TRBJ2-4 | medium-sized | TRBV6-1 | CASSEDRANIIQYF
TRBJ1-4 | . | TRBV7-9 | CASSLGDRELVF
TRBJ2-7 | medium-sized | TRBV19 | CASSQDRDYEQYF
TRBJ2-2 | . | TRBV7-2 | CASSPSRQYGELFF
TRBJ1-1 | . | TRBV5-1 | CASSLDRGFEAFF
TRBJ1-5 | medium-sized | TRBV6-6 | CASTGGINQPQHF
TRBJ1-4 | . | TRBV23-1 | CASSQSYRPQLYNEKLFF
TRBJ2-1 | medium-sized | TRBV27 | CASSPPGTTYNEQFF
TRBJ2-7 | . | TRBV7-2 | CASSLAPSGSYGQYF
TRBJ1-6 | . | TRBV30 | CAWTEAGIAGGNSPLHF
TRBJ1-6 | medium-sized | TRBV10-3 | CAISSGQYNSPLHF
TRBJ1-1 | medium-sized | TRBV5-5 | CASSLSQGRPEAFF
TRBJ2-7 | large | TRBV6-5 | CASRTSGSYEQYF
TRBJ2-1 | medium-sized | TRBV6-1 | CASSETPPTTSGTQTNNEQFF
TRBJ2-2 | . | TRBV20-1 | CSATRVIANTGELFF
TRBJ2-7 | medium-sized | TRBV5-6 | CASSPWQQAYEQYF
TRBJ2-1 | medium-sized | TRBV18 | CASSRLVGEQFF
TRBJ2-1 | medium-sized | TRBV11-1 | CASSLVSASGRDNNEQFF
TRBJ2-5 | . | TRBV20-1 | CSASWGQGGSRETQYF
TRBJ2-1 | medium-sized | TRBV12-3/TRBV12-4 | CASSFADSGSPFF
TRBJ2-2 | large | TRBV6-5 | CASSYPSTGELFF
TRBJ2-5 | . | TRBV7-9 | CASSLAIETQYF
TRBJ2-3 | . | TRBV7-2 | CASSIRGLSTDTQYF
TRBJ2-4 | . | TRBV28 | CASSQGQGRNIQYF
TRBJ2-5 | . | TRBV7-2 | CASSFYLAGGGQETQYF
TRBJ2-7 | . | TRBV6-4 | CASMPAGALYEQYF
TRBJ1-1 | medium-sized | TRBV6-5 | CASSYSGTSMGEAFF
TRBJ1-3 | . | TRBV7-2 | CASSRDSRGNTIYF
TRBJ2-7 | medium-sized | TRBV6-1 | CASSGSGTGNYEQYF
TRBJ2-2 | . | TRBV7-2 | CASSLRVAGEAGELFF
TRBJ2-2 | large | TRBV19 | CASRAGQANTGELFF
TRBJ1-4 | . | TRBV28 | CASSSGQGGEKLFF
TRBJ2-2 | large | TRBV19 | CAVGQGRTGELFF
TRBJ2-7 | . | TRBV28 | CASSLSRGEYEQYF
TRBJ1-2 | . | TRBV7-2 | CASSTTYGYTF
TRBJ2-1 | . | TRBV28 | CASSYGQGVGEQFF
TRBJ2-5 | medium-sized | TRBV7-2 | CASSLIAGGSETQYF
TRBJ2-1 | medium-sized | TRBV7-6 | CASSLGPSGSLSYNEQFF